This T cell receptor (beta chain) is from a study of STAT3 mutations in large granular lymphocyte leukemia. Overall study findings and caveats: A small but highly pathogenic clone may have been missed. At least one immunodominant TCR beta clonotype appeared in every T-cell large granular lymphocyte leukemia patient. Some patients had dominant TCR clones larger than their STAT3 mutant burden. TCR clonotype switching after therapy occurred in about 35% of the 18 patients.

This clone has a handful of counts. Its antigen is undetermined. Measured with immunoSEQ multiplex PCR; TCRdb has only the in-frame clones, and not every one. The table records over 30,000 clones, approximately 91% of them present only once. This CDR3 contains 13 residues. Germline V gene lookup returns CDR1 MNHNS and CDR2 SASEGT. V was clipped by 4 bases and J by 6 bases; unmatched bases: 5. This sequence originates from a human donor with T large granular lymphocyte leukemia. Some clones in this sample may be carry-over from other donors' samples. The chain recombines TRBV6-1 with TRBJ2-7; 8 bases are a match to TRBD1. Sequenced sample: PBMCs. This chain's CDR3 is CASSGTGFREQYV. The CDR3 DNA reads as TGTGCCAGCAGTGGGACAGGGTTCCGCGAGCAGTACGTC.